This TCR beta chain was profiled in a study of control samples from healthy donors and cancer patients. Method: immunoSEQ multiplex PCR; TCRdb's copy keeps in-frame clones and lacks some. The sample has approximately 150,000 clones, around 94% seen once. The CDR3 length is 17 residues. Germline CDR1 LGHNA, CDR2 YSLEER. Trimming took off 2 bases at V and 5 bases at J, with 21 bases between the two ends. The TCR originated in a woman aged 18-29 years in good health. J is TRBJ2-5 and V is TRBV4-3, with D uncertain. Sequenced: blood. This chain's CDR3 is CASSQTVYRAPSETQYF. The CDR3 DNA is TGCGCCAGCAGCCAAACTGTTTATCGGGCGCCGTCTGAGACCCAGTACTTC.